Given below is one T cell receptor beta chain in context. This specimen belongs to a study of blood T cell repertoires in COVID-19. Method: immunoSEQ multiplex PCR; TCRdb's copy keeps in-frame clones and lacks some. In the table there are some 220,000 clones, 65% to 90% of which are singletons. The CDR3 sequence is 17 residues long. J gave up 6 bases and V 4 bases, and 12 bases lay outside the gene matches. Germline assignment: CDR1 SEHNR and CDR2 FQNEAQ (reference sequence). The specimen sequenced was peripheral blood. The sequence was obtained from a middle-aged man with active or convalescent COVID-19. V gene TRBV7-9 combines with J gene TRBJ1-1, with 12 nucleotides matching TRBD1. The CDR3 reads CASSSSGTGGFKSEAFF. The CDR3 coding sequence is TGTGCCAGCAGCTCCTCCGGGACAGGGGGCTTCAAATCTGAAGCTTTCTTT.